Here is one T cell receptor beta chain with its context. The entry originates in a study of T cell changes during pregnancy in multiple sclerosis. Using immunoSEQ multiplex PCR, the repertoire was profiled, and TCRdb retains in-frame clones only, with some absent. The repertoire includes tens of thousands of clones, approximately 92% of them detected once, and around 3.3% sits in the top ten. The CDR3 is 16 amino acids. V was pared by 4 bases and J by 9 bases, with 17 bases of the junction left unmatched. Germline assignment: CDR1 SGDLS and CDR2 YYNGEE. Sequencing was performed on CD8+ T cells from peripheral blood mononuclear cells, taken in the third trimester of pregnancy. This sequence joins TRBV9 and TRBJ2-7; 9 bases are a match to TRBD1. This TCR was recovered from a female donor in good health, enrolled as a control in a pregnancy study. The DNA for the CDR3 is TGTGCCAGCAGCCACAGTACCGGGACAGGGTTCAGTGGGCAGTACTTC. It encodes CASSHSTGTGFSGQYF.